The 7 T cell receptor beta chains in this list originate from one sample, sequenced in a study of T cells in Graves' hyperthyroidism and ophthalmopathy. The source material, RNA transcripts, was used to amplify TCR beta CDR3 regions. RT-PCR in the first round (using the HTBI primer set) targeted the TCR CDR3. MiXCR was run by TCRdb on the multiplex PCR reads, yielding one entry per CDR3 protein. This table holds 500,000 or so distinct CDR3 sequences, 15% to 20% found once. The sequenced sample consisted of blood. The receptors stem from a woman between 18 and 30 years old with Graves' ophthalmopathy.

Many counts were recorded for this clonotype. V and J are TRBV3-1 and TRBJ2-5; TRBD1 matches at 7 bases. CDR3 length equals 12 residues. CDR1 and CDR2 (germline): LGHDT, YNNKEL (reference sequence). V shed 6 bases and J 5 bases; nucleotides not matched to a gene: 3. Written as DNA, the CDR3 is TGTGCCAGCAGTCGCAGGGGGGAGACCCAGTACTTC. Its protein product is CASSRRGETQYF.

The CDR3 sequence: CASRVRGGTGELFF. The CDR3 region has the DNA TGTGCCAGCAGGGTGAGGGGGGGCACCGGGGAGCTGTTTTTT. The chain links TRBV12-3 or TRBV12-4 to TRBJ2-2, with D possibly matching TRBD2 (7 bases). Trimming stripped 6 bases from V and 4 bases from J, with 12 bases between. The CDR3 runs 14 residues.

This clonotype was observed many times. The chain has TRBV9 and TRBJ2-7, with a possible D match to TRBD1 (5 bases). The CDR3 runs to 14 residues. With 0 bases removed from V and 0 bases from J, the gap between germline ends came to 7 bases. CDR1 is SGDLS, CDR2 YYNGEE, per germline. The CDR3 loop is CASSVGQLSYEQYF. CDR3 nucleotides: TGTGCCAGCAGCGTAGGACAGCTCTCCTACGAGCAGTACTTC.

This clonotype was detected once. The CDR3 does not end in the conserved phenylalanine or tryptophan, so this is likely a read error. This chain uses TRBV27 with TRBJ1-1; tentatively, D is TRBD1 (5 bases). Trimming stripped 5 bases from V and 1 base from J, with 11 bases between. This CDR3 is built from 14 residues. CDR1 is MNHEY and CDR2 is SMNVEV in the germline V gene (reference sequence). The CDR3 is CASSTLTGNTEAFL. The CDR3 region has the DNA TGTGCCAGCAGTACCCTTACAGGGAACACTGAAGCTTTCCTT.

This clonotype was counted a few times. The chain is built from TRBV9 and TRBJ2-7, with 7 bases aligning to TRBD2. The CDR3 runs 15 residues. Germline CDR1 SGDLS, CDR2 YYNGEE. With 0 bases clipped from V and 2 bases from J, the junction kept 5 bases outside the gene matches. The CDR3 DNA sequence: TGTGCCAGCAGCGTAGACTTCGGGGGGACCTACGAGCAGTACTTC. Encoded protein: CASSVDFGGTYEQYF.

This clonotype was counted ten times or more. Here the CDR3 reads CSARTSASYEQYF. The CDR3 bases are TGCAGTGCTAGAACGTCAGCCTCCTACGAGCAGTACTTC. The V call is TRBV20-1, the J call TRBJ2-7; D call uncertain. Germline CDR1 and CDR2: DFQATT and SNEGSKA (reference sequence). The V end lost 2 bases, the J end lost 0 bases, and 8 bases lay between the germline ends. This CDR3 contains 13 residues.

The rearrangement joins TRBV9 to TRBJ2-5, with no clear D. This CDR3 region has 18 residues. V was clipped by 2 bases and J by 2 bases, with 22 bases between them. Germline lookup yields CDR1 SGDLS and CDR2 YYNGEE. This CDR3 is CASSVGPRVKKNQETQYF. CDR3 DNA: TGTGCCAGCAGCGTTGGCCCCCGGGTCAAAAAAAATCAAGAGACCCAGTACTTC.